The entry below describes one T cell receptor (beta chain). Those enrolled in Seattle joined during active infection and were followed longitudinally afterward. The entry originates in a study of blood T cell repertoires in COVID-19. Turning to the study itself: Acute and convalescent COVID-19 samples came from the United States, Italy and Spain. From T cells, B-cell-depleted T cells, or PBMCs came the material, which was cDNA or gDNA.

Source study methods: Estimation of nucleated cell counts was performed using reference gene primer amplification. Some clones are missing from TCRdb's copy, which holds only in-frame ones; the method was immunoSEQ multiplex PCR. D and trimming come from the DNA, and the V and J calls and clone size come from that table. The repertoire holds some 220,000 clones, with about 82% as singletons. The V gene end was trimmed by 6 bases and the J gene end by 4 bases; junction bases not matched to a gene: 2. CDR1 and CDR2 from the germline V gene are LNHDA and SQIVND (reference sequence). The CDR3 is 14 residues long.

The source of this sequence is a woman in her 70s with COVID-19, enrolled during active disease. The V and J genes are TRBV19 and TRBJ2-2; TRBD2 matches 10 bases. The sample was peripheral blood. In nucleotides, the CDR3 is TGTGCCAGTAGAAGACTAGCGGGCACCGGGGAGCTGTTTTTT. Its protein is CASRRLAGTGELFF.